Shown below are 5 T cell receptor beta chains from a single sample sequenced in a study of blood T cell repertoires in COVID-19. Profiled with immunoSEQ multiplex PCR; TCRdb holds only in-frame clones, not every one. The table lists around 97,000 clones, over 65% of them singletons. The sample taken for sequencing was peripheral blood. The receptor source for this set is a human donor in a cohort sampled during active COVID-19.

The chain couples TRBV5-1 to TRBJ1-4, with D possibly TRBD1 on 6 matching bases. V lost 4 bases, J lost 3 bases, and 13 bases lay in between. The length of the CDR3 is 15 residues. Per germline, CDR1 SGHRS and CDR2 YFSETQ. The CDR3 loop reads CASSPQGEANEKLFF. DNA for the CDR3: TGCGCCAGCAGCCCACAGGGTGAGGCTAATGAAAAACTGTTTTTT.

The V call is TRBV27, the J call TRBJ2-5, with 13 bases that match TRBD2. The V and J ends lost 5 bases and 7 bases, in that order; junction bases with no gene match: 10. The CDR3 spans 16 residues. Germline V gives CDR1 MNHEY, CDR2 SMNVEV (reference sequence). The CDR3 loop is CASSMTSGGTLGTQYF. The CDR3 DNA is TGTGCCAGCAGTATGACTAGCGGGGGGACCCTAGGGACCCAGTACTTC.

The rearrangement joins TRBV7-9 to TRBJ1-2; TRBD1 aligns across 10 bases. Germline trimming cut 1 base from V and 2 bases from J; bases unmatched to any gene: 1. The germline CDR1 and CDR2 sequences are SEHNR and FQNEAQ (reference sequence). The CDR3 is made up of 15 amino acids. The CDR3 bases are TGTGCCAGCAGCTTAGGGGGACAGGGGAACTATGGCTACACCTTC. It yields the protein CASSLGGQGNYGYTF.

The chain couples TRBV7-9 to TRBJ2-2; TRBD2 matches at 8 bases. In germline, CDR1 is SEHNR, CDR2 FQNEAQ (reference sequence). V lost 3 bases to trimming and J lost 7 bases; unmatched junction nucleotides: 4. The CDR3 extends over 14 amino acids. The CDR3 loop reads CASSLRGVGGELFF. CDR3 nucleotide sequence: TGTGCCAGCAGCTTGCGGGGGGTCGGCGGGGAGCTGTTTTTT.

The genes are TRBV7-9 and TRBJ1-6; D is unresolved. Trimming removed 0 bases at V and 7 bases at J, with 7 bases between. Germline V gene lookup returns CDR1 SEHNR and CDR2 FQNEAQ (reference sequence). There are 14 residues in the CDR3. CDR3 nucleotide sequence: TGTGCCAGCAGCTTAGCAGCCGCGAATTCACCCCTCCACTTT. Protein sequence: CASSLAAANSPLHF.